The rows below give T cell receptor beta chains drawn from one sample of a study of blood T cell repertoires in COVID-19. Only in-frame clones appear in the TCRdb table, and some are missing; sequencing was by immunoSEQ multiplex PCR. The data show roughly 120,000 clones, with 90% seen just once and more than 3% held by the top ten. The sequenced sample was peripheral blood. Source of these receptors: a man in his forties or fifties with active COVID-19. Each CDR3 is given with its conserved first and last residue. Fields, in order: clone size, V gene, D gene, J gene, CDR3 DNA, CDR3 protein. A D gene is named only where the DNA matches it firmly. Not every row has a clone size; where given, it reads once, few, many or a size class.

few,TRBV6-5,TRBD1,TRBJ1-6,TGTGCCAGCAGCGCACCGGGACAGGGTCGGTCACCCCTCCACTTT,CASSAPGQGRSPLHF
-,TRBV18,-,TRBJ1-6,TGTGCCAGCTCACCGGGGCAACAGGGTGGGTCACCCCTCCACTTT,CASSPGQQGGSPLHF
-,TRBV5-1,-,TRBJ2-5,TGCGCCAGCAGGTACCGGGGGCAAGAGACCCAGTACTTC,CASRYRGQETQYF
-,TRBV5-1,TRBD1,TRBJ1-6,TGCGCCAGCAGCTTGGAAATGGGACAGAATTCACCCCTCCACTTT,CASSLEMGQNSPLHF
-,TRBV6-2/TRBV6-3,TRBD1,TRBJ1-5,TGTGCCAGCAGTCTACAGGGGGTGTCAAGCAATCAGCCCCAGCATTTT,CASSLQGVSSNQPQHF
few,TRBV5-4,TRBD1,TRBJ1-6,TGTGCCAGCAGCGGAGGGGGCGTCAATTCACCCCTCCACTTT,CASSGGGVNSPLHF
-,TRBV4-1,-,TRBJ2-5,TGCGCCAGCAGCCAAGCCCCTAGCGCCGAGACCCAGTACTTC,CASSQAPSAETQYF
-,TRBV10-3,-,TRBJ2-7,TGTGCCATCAGTGATACAGGATCGACGGTAACCTACGAGCAGTACTTC,CAISDTGSTVTYEQYF
-,TRBV6-5,-,TRBJ2-7,TGTGCCAGCAGAAGTCAGGCTCGCGAGCAGTACTTC,CASRSQAREQYF
once,TRBV14,TRBD1,TRBJ2-7,TGTGCCAGCAGCCAAGCCTTCGGGACAGGTCCCACCTACGAGCAGTACTTC,CASSQAFGTGPTYEQYF
-,TRBV5-1,TRBD1,TRBJ2-5,TGCGCCAGCAGTCCTCGGACAGGGGTTCAAGAGACCCAGTACTTC,CASSPRTGVQETQYF
-,TRBV19,TRBD1,TRBJ1-3,TGTGCCAGTAGCGTAGCAGGGGGCCTGAACACCATATATTTT,CASSVAGGLNTIYF
-,TRBV3-1/TRBV3-2,TRBD1,TRBJ2-2,TGTGCCAGCACGAAAAGAGGACAGGGAGGCACCGGGGAGCTGTTTTTT,CASTKRGQGGTGELFF
-,TRBV6-6,TRBD1,TRBJ2-6,TGTGCCAGCAGCTGGGGGCCGGGACAGGGGTTCTCTGGGGCCAACGTCCTGACTTTC,CASSWGPGQGFSGANVLTF
-,TRBV5-5,-,TRBJ2-1,TGTGCCAGCAGCTTGACTAGCCGTCATGAGCAGTTCTTC,CASSLTSRHEQFF
-,TRBV19,TRBD2,TRBJ2-5,TGTGCCAGTAGTATTATGGGTAGCGGGAGCCAAGAGACCCAGTACTTC,CASSIMGSGSQETQYF
-,TRBV19,-,TRBJ1-1,TGTGCCAGTACCCCCTCCACGGGTACTGAAGCTTTCTTT,CASTPSTGTEAFF
-,TRBV15,TRBD1,TRBJ1-2,TGTGCCACCAGCGGACAGGTCCGCGATGGCTACACCTTC,CATSGQVRDGYTF
few,TRBV7-9,TRBD2,TRBJ2-1,TGTGCCAGCAGCGACCTGCTAGCGGGGGGGCACAATGAGCAGTTCTTC,CASSDLLAGGHNEQFF
few,TRBV19,-,TRBJ2-1,TGTGCCAGTAGTATAAGCGGGTTAGCGAAGTATAATGAGCAGTTCTTC,CASSISGLAKYNEQFF
-,TRBV10-1,TRBD2,TRBJ2-5,TGCGCCAGCAGTGAGTCGGCGACTAGCGGGAAAAAGACCCAGTACTTC,CASSESATSGKKTQYF
once,TRBV2,-,TRBJ1-3,TGTGCCAGCAGGGTGGACAGTCAGGTCTCTGGAAACACCATATATTTT,CASRVDSQVSGNTIYF
-,TRBV21-1,-,TRBJ1-3,TGTGCCAGCAGCAAAGATGCGGGAGCGAAGGGCTCTGGAAACACCATATATTTT,CASSKDAGAKGSGNTIYF
once,TRBV7-2,TRBD1,TRBJ2-5,TGTGCCAGCAGCTCGGACAGGGGGCTTCTTGTAGAGACCCAGTACTTC,CASSSDRGLLVETQYF
-,TRBV5-1,TRBD2,TRBJ2-2,TGCGCCAGCAGCTTGGCACTAGCGGCGGGCACCGGGGAGCTGTTTTTT,CASSLALAAGTGELFF
-,TRBV11-2,TRBD2,TRBJ2-1,TGTGCCAGCAGCTTAACTTTAGCGGGTGGTAATGAGCAGTTCTTC,CASSLTLAGGNEQFF
-,TRBV6-5,TRBD1,TRBJ1-2,TGTGCCAGCAGAAGAGACAGGGACGCTAACTATGGCTACACCTTC,CASRRDRDANYGYTF
once,TRBV18,-,TRBJ2-1,TGTGCCAGCTCACTGTACTCTCAAGGAGAAGGTTTGGATAATGAGCAGTTCTTC,CASSLYSQGEGLDNEQFF
-,TRBV24-1,TRBD1,TRBJ2-1,TGTGCCACCAGTGGGGGACAGGGGGCTTACAATGAGCAGTTCTTC,CATSGGQGAYNEQFF
-,TRBV19,TRBD1,TRBJ1-1,TGTGCCAGCCGACCGGGACAGGGGAGGACTGAAGCTTTCTTT,CASRPGQGRTEAFF
-,TRBV11-2,-,TRBJ1-1,TGTGCCAGCAGCTACCCCGGGGACTACACTGAAGCTTTCTTT,CASSYPGDYTEAFF
few,TRBV7-2,TRBD1,TRBJ2-2,TGTGCCAGCAGCTTTGGACAGGGATACACCGGGGAGCTGTTTTTT,CASSFGQGYTGELFF
-,TRBV5-1,TRBD1,TRBJ1-4,TGCGCCAGCAGCAGCGGGACAGGGGGGACTAATGAAAAACTGTTTTTT,CASSSGTGGTNEKLFF
-,TRBV5-1,TRBD1,TRBJ1-2,TGCGCCAGCAGCGAACAGGGGGCGCAAGGTGGCTACACCTTC,CASSEQGAQGGYTF
-,TRBV6-5,TRBD1,TRBJ1-6,TGTGCCAGCACCGGAGACAGGGGAAATTCACCCCTCCACTTT,CASTGDRGNSPLHF
-,TRBV9,TRBD2,TRBJ2-1,TGTGCCAGCAGCCAGACTAGCGGGAGTCATTATGAGCAGTTCTTC,CASSQTSGSHYEQFF
once,TRBV2,TRBD2,TRBJ2-1,TGTGCCAGCAGTGAAATCCTAGCGGGGTACAATGAGCAGTTCTTC,CASSEILAGYNEQFF
-,TRBV27,-,TRBJ2-7,TGTGCCAGCAGTTTTGGCGGAACCTACGAGCAGTACTTC,CASSFGGTYEQYF
-,TRBV6-5,-,TRBJ1-6,TGTGCCAGCAGACCTCAGGGTTCCTATAATTCACCCCTCCACTTT,CASRPQGSYNSPLHF
once,TRBV13,TRBD2,TRBJ2-3,TGTGCCAGCAGCCGGCGACTAGCGGAGCACACAGATACGCAGTATTTT,CASSRRLAEHTDTQYF
-,TRBV5-1,-,TRBJ1-1,TGCGCCAGCTACCTATCCCCCCGACAGAACACTGAAGCTTTCTTT,CASYLSPRQNTEAFF